This TCR beta chain comes out of a study of early T cells in non-severe SARS-CoV-2 infection. Study details: The sequenced material was bulk RNA from unsorted whole blood, and its chains were unpaired. General study results and limits: VDJdb-based annotation leaned toward anti-spike CD8 responses and missed private and CD4 specificities.

With respect to this clonotype: The antigen remains unidentified.

TCRdb ran MiXCR on the 5' RACE reads and lists one entry per CDR3 protein. Of 15,000 to 20,000 distinct CDR3 sequences in the sample, approximately 5.4% were seen once. CDR1 is MDHEN, CDR2 SYDVKM, per germline. This CDR3 has 13 residues. The V gene lost 7 bases and the J gene lost 4 bases, with 10 bases spanning the gap. This sequence joins TRBV28 and TRBJ1-4; D unclear. This clonotype was obtained from an adult who was a healthcare worker with PCR-confirmed SARS-CoV-2 infection or an uninfected control (not recorded which). The sequenced sample was whole blood. The CDR3 is CASNEGFNEKLFF. The CDR3 coding sequence is TGTGCCAGCAACGAAGGGTTTAATGAAAAACTGTTTTTT.